A single sample is the source of the 21 T cell receptor beta chains below, sequenced in a study of T cells in tumors after PD-1 blockade. Here immunoSEQ multiplex PCR was the method, and the copy in TCRdb shows in-frame clones only, minus some. The data show about 47,000 clones, with 65% to 85% seen just once and 8.5% to 9% held by the top ten. The sample here was PBMCs, taken before anti-PD-1 therapy. The receptors were gathered from a human donor with advanced basal cell or squamous cell carcinoma (not recorded which).

V is TRBV3-1 (or the pseudogene TRBV3-2) and J is TRBJ2-3; 12 nucleotides match TRBD2. Germline lookup yields CDR1 LGHDT and CDR2 YNNKEL (reference sequence). The junction had 7 bases not matched to a gene; V was cut back by 3 bases and J by 0 bases. CDR3 length: 18 amino acids. CDR3 loop: CASSQFGTSGSSTDTQYF. The CDR3 DNA is TGTGCCAGCAGCCAGTTTGGGACTAGCGGGTCTAGCACAGATACGCAGTATTTT.

V usage is TRBV29-1 and J usage is TRBJ1-2; D is possibly TRBD1 (6 bases). Trimming took 6 bases from V and 4 from J, leaving 15 bases between them. This CDR3 has 13 amino acids. Per the germline V gene, CDR1 is SQVTM and CDR2 is ANQGSEA. The CDR3 nucleotides read TGCAGCGTAAGGACAGATTTGGTCTATGGCTACACCTTC. This translates into CSVRTDLVYGYTF.

This chain joins TRBV5-1 and TRBJ2-2, with D maybe TRBD2 (6 bases). The CDR3 loop spans 17 amino acids. From germline, CDR1 is SGHRS and CDR2 YFSETQ. Trimming took off 3 bases at V and 5 bases at J, with 20 bases between the two ends. CDR3 bases: TGCGCCAGCAGCTCGGGGGTTTTGGCGGAGGTAACCGGGGAGCTGTTTTTT. Its protein product is CASSSGVLAEVTGELFF.

The rearrangement uses TRBV5-1 and TRBJ2-7; 10 bases are a match to TRBD1. Per the germline V gene, CDR1 is SGHRS and CDR2 is YFSETQ. The CDR3 has 14 residues. With V trimmed by 5 bases and J by 0 bases, 2 bases remained unmatched. CDR3 nucleotide sequence: TGCGCCAGCAGGCGGACAGGGGGCTCCTACGAGCAGTACTTC. The encoded protein is CASRRTGGSYEQYF.

The V gene is TRBV12-3 or TRBV12-4, the J gene TRBJ1-2, with D possibly matching TRBD1 (6 bases). This CDR3 is built from 12 residues. Trimming stripped 7 bases from V and 2 bases from J, with 8 bases between. This CDR3 reads CASKRGNYGYTF. The CDR3, as DNA: TGTGCCAGCAAGAGGGGGAACTATGGCTACACCTTC.

This clone turned up a few times. The chain has TRBV4-1 and TRBJ2-2; D remains unclear. The ends were cut back, 9 bases at V and 2 bases at J, with 16 bases in the middle. CDR1 is MGHRA and CDR2 is YSYEKL in the germline V gene. There are 15 residues in the CDR3. For the CDR3, the DNA is TGCGCCAGAGACCCGGAAATACGAAACACCGGGGAGCTGTTTTTT. Its protein is CARDPEIRNTGELFF.

The rearrangement links TRBV7-9 to TRBJ2-7; D possibly matches TRBD1 or TRBD2 (5 bases each). Germline values: CDR1 SEHNR, CDR2 FQNEAQ (reference sequence). The CDR3 runs to 15 residues. Deletions cut 2 bases from V and 4 bases from J, with 15 bases between. The CDR3 region has the DNA TGTGCCAGCAGCTTATCCTGGGACGCCACTTACGAGCAGTACTTC. Its protein product is CASSLSWDATYEQYF.

The chain carries TRBV7-9 and TRBJ2-1; either TRBD1 or TRBD2 may supply D (5 bases each). Germline CDR1 SEHNR, CDR2 FQNEAQ (reference sequence). The CDR3 is 12 amino acids. The V end lost 5 bases, the J end lost 9 bases, and 11 bases lay between the germline ends. The CDR3 DNA reads TGTGCCAGCAGCGCGACTACAGGTGAGCAGTTCTTC. Translation: CASSATTGEQFF.

The chain combines TRBV11-3 with TRBJ1-1; D remains unclear. The V gene's germline CDR1 is SGHNT and CDR2 YENEEA. The germline V and J ends were trimmed by 8 bases and 3 bases, with 10 bases remaining between them. The CDR3 is made up of 12 amino acids. For the CDR3, the DNA is TGTGCCAGCCAAGGGAGCTACACTGAAGCTTTCTTT. This encodes CASQGSYTEAFF.

In nucleotides, the CDR3 is TGTGCCAGCAGTTCCGGGACTAGCGGGAGGACTCAAGAGACCCAGTACTTC. This translates into CASSSGTSGRTQETQYF. This sequence joins TRBV28 and TRBJ2-5; 15 bases map to TRBD2. V shed 4 bases, J shed 2 bases, and the junction held 5 bases outside the gene matches. The CDR3 is made up of 17 amino acids. Germline loops: CDR1 MDHEN, CDR2 SYDVKM.

The chain combines TRBV28 with TRBJ2-3; D call uncertain. The CDR3 is 14 residues long. Germline CDR1 is MDHEN and CDR2 is SYDVKM. Trimming stripped 2 bases from V and 2 bases from J, with 8 bases between. The DNA for the CDR3 is TGTGCCAGCAGTTTAGACACAGACACAGATACGCAGTATTTT. The encoded protein is CASSLDTDTDTQYF.

This clone has just a few counts. The chain employs TRBV11-3 and TRBJ2-3; D remains unclear. The CDR3 covers 15 residues. Between the trimmed V and J ends, which lost 5 bases and 2 bases, there was a span of 14 bases. Germline V gives CDR1 SGHNT, CDR2 YENEEA. The CDR3 bases are TGTGCCAGCAGCCTCACCCTCATGTCCACAGATACGCAGTATTTT. It codes for CASSLTLMSTDTQYF.

This clone was picked up one time. The chain employs TRBV24-1 and TRBJ2-1, with D perhaps TRBD1 or TRBD2 (5 bases each). Germline V lookup: CDR1 KGHDR, CDR2 SFDVKD. V dropped 1 base and J dropped 4 bases, with 13 bases sitting between them. The CDR3 is 16 amino acids. Here the CDR3 DNA reads TGTGCCACCAGTGATTTCAGGCAGGGAGAGTACAATGAGCAGTTCTTC. Its protein product is CATSDFRQGEYNEQFF.

CDR3 residues: CASSLGQRYEQYF. In nucleotides, the CDR3 is TGTGCCAGCAGCTTGGGACAGCGCTACGAGCAGTACTTC. The V and J genes are TRBV7-2 and TRBJ2-7; 7 nucleotides align to TRBD1. Germline assignment: CDR1 SGHTA and CDR2 FQGNSA. The CDR3 is 13 amino acids. Trimming took 3 bases from V and 3 from J; bases not matched to a gene: 2.

This rearrangement joins TRBV6-6 to TRBJ1-1; 7 positions agree with TRBD1. The V gene's germline CDR1 is MNHNY and CDR2 SVGAGI (reference sequence). With 6 bases clipped from V and 5 bases from J, the junction kept 9 bases outside the gene matches. CDR3 length: 14 residues. CDR3 residues: CASSPPGGGTEAFF. DNA of the CDR3: TGTGCCAGCAGCCCTCCAGGGGGTGGAACTGAAGCTTTCTTT.

The V gene is TRBV5-1, the J gene TRBJ2-1; maybe TRBD1 (6 bases). With 2 bases removed from V and 5 bases from J, the gap between germline ends came to 14 bases. This CDR3 region has 15 residues. The germline V gene encodes CDR1 SGHRS and CDR2 YFSETQ. The CDR3 protein is CASSLSSGVNNEQFF. CDR3 nucleotides: TGCGCCAGCAGCTTATCTTCAGGGGTGAACAATGAGCAGTTCTTC. Using reference TRBV5-1 and TRBJ2-1 for the parts outside the CDR3, the full variable domain is KAGVTQTPRYLIKTRGQQVTLSCSPISGHRSVSWYQQTPGQGLQFLFEYFSETQRNKGNFPGRFSGRQFSNSRSEMNVSTLELGDSALYLCASSLSSGVNNEQFFGPGTRLTVL.

The chain employs TRBV29-1 and TRBJ1-2; D is unresolved. Germline V lookup: CDR1 SQVTM, CDR2 ANQGSEA. The V and J ends lost 7 bases and 7 bases respectively, with 22 bases between them. CDR3 size: 14 residues. CDR3 protein: CSADNSPLSFGYTF. In DNA form, the CDR3 reads TGCAGCGCAGATAACAGCCCCTTGTCGTTTGGCTACACCTTC.

J is TRBJ1-5 and V is TRBV3-1 (or the pseudogene TRBV3-2), with 7 positions matching TRBD1. The CDR3 sequence is 17 residues long. Per the germline V gene, CDR1 is LGHDT and CDR2 is YNNKEL (reference sequence). The V gene end was trimmed by 1 base and the J gene end by 6 bases; junction bases not matched to a gene: 12. The CDR3 sequence: CASSQGMGTVLGQPQHF. The CDR3 nucleotides are TGTGCCAGCAGCCAAGGTATGGGGACAGTCTTGGGTCAGCCCCAGCATTTT.

This chain links TRBV28 with TRBJ1-4; D is unresolved. CDR3 size: 13 residues. CDR1 and CDR2 (germline): MDHEN, SYDVKM. V was trimmed by 10 bases and J by 4 bases, leaving 13 bases between them. CDR3 DNA: TGTGCCACCAGGAGAGGGAATAATGAAAAACTGTTTTTT. This sequence encodes CATRRGNNEKLFF.

The chain is built from TRBV3-1 (or the pseudogene TRBV3-2) and TRBJ2-7; no reliable D call. In germline, CDR1 is LGHDT, CDR2 YNNKEL (reference sequence). This CDR3 spans 15 amino acids. Trimming took off 1 base at V and 2 bases at J, with 12 bases between the two ends. The CDR3 DNA follows: TGTGCCAGCAGCCAAGCCCCGAGTACCACCTACGAGCAGTACTTC. Amino acid sequence: CASSQAPSTTYEQYF.

This chain joins TRBV6-1 and TRBJ1-2; TRBD1 might be the D (6 bases). CDR1 and CDR2 from the germline V gene are MNHNS and SASEGT. The V and J ends lost 1 base and 4 bases respectively, with 10 bases between them. This CDR3 has 14 residues. CDR3 residues: CASSEVKGVYGYTF. The CDR3, as DNA: TGTGCCAGCAGTGAAGTTAAGGGGGTCTATGGCTACACCTTC.